The 27 T cell receptor beta chains below all came from one sample that was sequenced in a study of T cell changes during pregnancy in multiple sclerosis. The data were produced by immunoSEQ multiplex PCR, yet TCRdb's version contains in-frame clones alone and is incomplete. Of over 60,000 clones listed, around 96% are singletons. The starting material was CD8+ T cells from peripheral blood mononuclear cells, obtained after pregnancy. These receptors all come from a female donor with multiple sclerosis, enrolled in a pregnancy study.

The chain combines TRBV7-9 with TRBJ2-7, with TRBD1 matching 7 bases. V dropped 5 bases and J dropped 2; count of bases not matched to a gene: 6. Germline loops: CDR1 SEHNR, CDR2 FQNEAQ (reference sequence). The CDR3 has 14 residues. This CDR3 reads CASSARQGPYEQYF. In DNA, the CDR3 is TGTGCCAGCAGCGCCCGACAGGGACCCTACGAGCAGTACTTC.

Here the CDR3 reads CATSRSGLAAYTDTQYF. CDR3 bases: TGTGCCACCAGCCGCTCGGGACTAGCGGCATACACAGATACGCAGTATTTT. V usage is TRBV15 and J usage is TRBJ2-3; 11 bases map to TRBD2. Germline V CDR1 and CDR2: LNHNV, YYDKDF (reference sequence). This CDR3 has 17 amino acids. J lost 2 bases, V lost 5 bases, and 9 bases had no gene match.

The CDR3 region is CASSLLGYNEQFF. CDR3 DNA sequence: TGTGCCAGCAGCCTACTCGGGTACAATGAGCAGTTCTTC. The chain carries TRBV27 and TRBJ2-1; D uncertain. The CDR3 is 13 amino acids. The V end was cut by 6 bases, the J end by 4 bases, with 10 bases between. Germline lookup yields CDR1 MNHEY and CDR2 SMNVEV (reference sequence).

This chain uses TRBV28 with TRBJ2-2, with D perhaps matching TRBD2 (6 bases). The CDR3 has 15 amino acids. V lost 5 bases and J lost 4, with 14 bases in between. CDR1 MDHEN and CDR2 SYDVKM come from the germline V gene. The CDR3 loop reads CASSPDGGRTGELFF. DNA for the CDR3: TGTGCCAGCAGTCCGGACGGGGGTCGCACCGGGGAGCTGTTTTTT.

This chain uses TRBV15 with TRBJ2-1; 10 bases are a match to TRBD1. J was trimmed by 5 bases and V by 9 bases; bases with no gene match: 13. CDR1 and CDR2 (germline): LNHNV, YYDKDF (reference sequence). The CDR3 is 16 residues long. CDR3 region: CATSRSGTGVDNEQFF. The CDR3 coding sequence is TGTGCCACTTCTAGATCCGGGACAGGGGTGGACAATGAGCAGTTCTTC.

This clone occurred once. The V gene is TRBV27, the J gene TRBJ2-2; D uncertain. With 2 bases removed from V and 4 bases from J, the gap between germline ends came to 2 bases. This CDR3 spans 12 amino acids. In germline, CDR1 is MNHEY, CDR2 SMNVEV (reference sequence). The CDR3 loop is CASSLLTGELFF. CDR3 DNA sequence: TGTGCCAGCAGTTTACTCACCGGGGAGCTGTTTTTT.

The chain links TRBV27 to TRBJ2-1, with D maybe TRBD1 (6 bases). The CDR3 runs to 14 residues. Germline values: CDR1 MNHEY, CDR2 SMNVEV (reference sequence). V was trimmed by 6 bases and J by 7 bases, leaving 16 bases between them. The CDR3 DNA reads TGTGCCAGCAGCCTCGGGACACGGCGAAATGAGCAGTTCTTC. Translated, it gives CASSLGTRRNEQFF.

This rearrangement joins TRBV28 to TRBJ2-7; TRBD1 matches at 8 bases. CDR1 and CDR2 from the germline V gene are MDHEN and SYDVKM. This CDR3 has 14 residues. V shed 6 bases and J 6 bases; nucleotides not matched to a gene: 10. For the CDR3, the DNA is TGTGCCAGCAGCCTAGGACAGGGCGTAGGCGAGCAGTACTTC. Its protein is CASSLGQGVGEQYF.

DNA for the CDR3: TGTGCCTGGAGTTCCCGCGGCTATAACTACGAGCAGTACTTC. Encoded protein: CAWSSRGYNYEQYF. The chain recombines TRBV30 with TRBJ2-7; D not resolved. V lost 2 bases and J lost 3, with 14 bases in between. The CDR3 is made up of 14 amino acids. CDR1 GTSNPN and CDR2 SVGIG come from the germline V gene (reference sequence).

This chain joins TRBV28 and TRBJ2-7; maybe TRBD1 (5 bases). The CDR3 is 14 amino acids. The germline V gene encodes CDR1 MDHEN and CDR2 SYDVKM. V gave up 3 bases and J gave up 0 bases, with 9 bases separating them. The CDR3: CASSLAQGSYEQYF. CDR3 sequence (DNA): TGTGCCAGCAGTTTGGCCCAGGGCTCCTACGAGCAGTACTTC. Variable domain in full (rest from reference TRBV28 and TRBJ2-7): DVKVTQSSRYLVKRTGEKVFLECVQDMDHENMFWYRQDPGLGLRLIYFSYDVKMKEKGDIPEGYSVSREKKERFSLILESASTNQTSMYLCASSLAQGSYEQYFGPGTRLTVT.

The chain employs TRBV9 and TRBJ2-5; D remains unclear. CDR3 size: 15 residues. Trimming removed 3 bases from V and 3 bases from J, with 15 bases in between. Germline assignment: CDR1 SGDLS and CDR2 YYNGEE. The CDR3 region has the DNA TGTGCCAGCAGCGGCCTGTCAGGCCACAAAGAGACCCAGTACTTC. It codes for CASSGLSGHKETQYF.

This clone was observed a handful of times. The same CDR3 can be traced to other DNA sequences in this sample. This chain connects TRBV2 to TRBJ1-5; D is undetermined. Germline V gene data show CDR1 as SNHLY and CDR2 as FYNNEI. The ends were cut back, 4 bases at V and 2 bases at J, with 9 bases in the middle. The CDR3 is 14 residues long. The CDR3 nucleotides are TGTGCCAGCAGTGGTGGTCAGGGCAATCAGCCCCAGCATTTT. Amino acids: CASSGGQGNQPQHF. Full variable domain (outside the CDR3, taken from reference TRBV2 and TRBJ1-5): EPEVTQTPSHQVTQMGQEVILRCVPISNHLYFYWYRQILGQKVEFLVSFYNNEISEKSEIFDDQFSVERPDGSNFTLKIRSTKLEDSAMYFCASSGGQGNQPQHFGDGTRLSIL.

The genes are TRBV19 and TRBJ2-2; TRBD2 aligns across 12 bases. In germline, CDR1 is LNHDA, CDR2 SQIVND (reference sequence). V gave up 6 bases and J gave up 3 bases; unmatched junction bases: 8. This CDR3 spans 17 amino acids. The DNA of the CDR3 is TGTGCCAGTAGCATGTCTAGCGGGAGGGCGTACACCGGGGAGCTGTTTTTT. Translation: CASSMSSGRAYTGELFF.

The chain joins TRBV18 to TRBJ2-1; D may be TRBD2 (7 bases). The CDR3 runs 13 residues. The germline V gene has CDR1 KGHSH and CDR2 LQKENI. V lost 6 bases and J 6 bases, leaving 12 bases between the germline ends. CDR3 sequence reads: CASSLGGGNEQFF. The CDR3 nucleotides are TGTGCCAGCTCTCTGGGAGGGGGCAATGAGCAGTTCTTC.

The chain links TRBV19 to TRBJ1-5; no clear D. This CDR3 region has 14 residues. Germline CDR1 LNHDA, CDR2 SQIVND (reference sequence). V lost 7 bases and J 2 bases, leaving 12 bases between the germline ends. The chain's CDR3 is CASNWAPGNQPQHF. Here the CDR3 DNA reads TGTGCCAGTAATTGGGCGCCTGGCAATCAGCCCCAGCATTTT. Using reference TRBV19 and TRBJ1-5 for the parts outside the CDR3, the full variable domain is DGGITQSPKYLFRKEGQNVTLSCEQNLNHDAMYWYRQDPGQGLRLIYYSQIVNDFQKGDIAEGYSVSREKKESFPLTVTSAQKNPTAFYLCASNWAPGNQPQHFGDGTRLSIL.

The genes are TRBV5-6 and TRBJ2-7; tentatively, D is TRBD2 (6 bases). The length of the CDR3 is 15 residues. Germline loops: CDR1 SGHDT, CDR2 YYEEEE. V was pared by 4 bases and J by 5 bases, with 19 bases between. CDR3 residues: CASSLNLGRKDEQYF. The CDR3 nucleotides are TGTGCCAGCAGCCTCAACCTGGGGAGGAAAGACGAGCAGTACTTC.

CDR3 amino acids: CSVDSGYNEQFF. The CDR3 DNA follows: TGCAGCGTTGATTCCGGGTACAATGAGCAGTTCTTC. V usage is TRBV29-1 and J usage is TRBJ2-1; D is uncertain. This CDR3 is built from 12 residues. Germline assignment: CDR1 SQVTM and CDR2 ANQGSEA. V was pared by 3 bases and J by 4 bases, with 7 bases between.

This clone has a single count. The chain is built from TRBV28 and TRBJ2-7, with TRBD1 matching over 7 bases. Unmatched junction bases numbered 14, after V lost 6 bases and J lost 0 bases. This CDR3 has 17 residues. Per germline, CDR1 MDHEN and CDR2 SYDVKM. CDR3 nucleotides: TGTGCCAGCAGCGCCAAGAGGACAGGAATCCTCTCCTACGAGCAGTACTTC. This translates into CASSAKRTGILSYEQYF. Looking up the rest from reference TRBV28 and TRBJ2-7 gives the full variable domain: DVKVTQSSRYLVKRTGEKVFLECVQDMDHENMFWYRQDPGLGLRLIYFSYDVKMKEKGDIPEGYSVSREKKERFSLILESASTNQTSMYLCASSAKRTGILSYEQYFGPGTRLTVT.

The J gene is TRBJ2-1, the V gene TRBV7-9, with 7 bases matching TRBD2. Losses at the gene ends were 5 bases for V and 0 bases for J; bases not matched to a gene: 4. Germline-derived CDR1 and CDR2 are SEHNR and FQNEAQ (reference sequence). The CDR3 extends over 15 amino acids. The CDR3 DNA sequence: TGTGCCAGCAGCCCAGCGGGGAGCTCCTACAATGAGCAGTTCTTC. This gives the protein CASSPAGSSYNEQFF.

The J gene is TRBJ2-2, the V gene TRBV19, with D perhaps matching TRBD2 (6 bases). CDR3 size: 13 residues. V was clipped by 5 bases and J by 7 bases, with 11 bases between them. Per germline, CDR1 LNHDA and CDR2 SQIVND (reference sequence). CDR3 coding DNA: TGTGCCAGTAGTCTAAGTAGCGGCGGGGAGCTGTTTTTT. Translated: CASSLSSGGELFF.

This chain connects TRBV29-1 to TRBJ2-2; D gene unclear. Germline values: CDR1 SQVTM, CDR2 ANQGSEA. The CDR3 is 11 residues long. Between the trimmed V and J ends, which lost 3 bases and 5 bases, there was a span of 4 bases. DNA for the CDR3: TGCAGCGTTGAGTCAACCGGGGAGCTGTTTTTT. Translated, it gives CSVESTGELFF.

This chain connects TRBV7-6 to TRBJ2-1; possible D gene TRBD2, 6 bases. CDR3 size: 15 residues. The V end was cut by 5 bases, the J end by 4 bases, with 15 bases between. Germline V gene lookup returns CDR1 SGHVS and CDR2 FNYEAQ. CDR3 protein: CASSPRGGEYNEQFF. As DNA, the CDR3 is TGTGCCAGCAGCCCCCGCGGAGGGGAGTACAATGAGCAGTTCTTC.

This chain links TRBV6-6 with TRBJ2-1; TRBD2 aligns across 7 bases. The CDR3 length is 16 residues. J was trimmed by 5 bases and V by 0 bases; bases with no gene match: 7. CDR1 is MNHNY, CDR2 SVGAGI, per germline (reference sequence). The CDR3 DNA reads TGTGCCAGCAGTTACTCCCCACTAGCGCCTCACAATGAGCAGTTCTTC. It is translated as CASSYSPLAPHNEQFF.

The V gene is TRBV27, the J gene TRBJ2-1; D might be TRBD2 (5 bases). The CDR3 length is 12 residues. Germline V gene data show CDR1 as MNHEY and CDR2 as SMNVEV (reference sequence). V was shortened by 6 bases and J by 8 bases, with 11 bases between the two germline ends. Here the CDR3 reads CASSHGRDEQFF. The CDR3 DNA sequence: TGTGCCAGCAGCCACGGGCGGGATGAGCAGTTCTTC.

V and J are TRBV27 and TRBJ2-3, with D perhaps matching TRBD2 (5 bases). This CDR3 is 14 amino acids long. Per germline, CDR1 MNHEY and CDR2 SMNVEV (reference sequence). Between the trimmed V and J ends, which lost 2 bases and 2 bases, there was a span of 8 bases. CDR3 sequence (DNA): TGTGCCAGCAGTTTACTAGCAGACACAGATACGCAGTATTTT. It yields the protein CASSLLADTDTQYF.

The V call is TRBV21-1, the J call TRBJ2-1; the tabulated D call, TRBD2, remains unverified against the DNA. TRBV21-1 is marked as a pseudogene. The CDR3 runs to 15 residues. CDR3 sequence (DNA): TGTGCCAGCAGCGTGGCGGGAGGTGGCTACAATGAGCAGTTCTTC. This sequence encodes CASSVAGGGYNEQFF.

CDR3 in DNA: TGTGCCAGCAGCCTGGGGACTTCTTTCTACGAGCAGTACTTC. Translating it yields CASSLGTSFYEQYF. V usage is TRBV7-9 and J usage is TRBJ2-7, with D perhaps TRBD2 (6 bases). In germline, CDR1 is SEHNR, CDR2 FQNEAQ (reference sequence). The CDR3 is 14 residues long. V lost 5 bases and J lost 3, with 14 bases in between.